The next 21 T cell receptor beta chains were all read from a single sample in a study of shared clonotypes between healthy human individuals. The naive CD8 population came from CD45RO-negative cells selected for CCR7, without terminally differentiated effector memory CD45RA+ cells. Method: immunoSEQ multiplex PCR; TCRdb's copy keeps in-frame clones and lacks some. The data show millions of clones, approximately 95% seen once. Sequencing used naive CD8+ T cells sorted from blood. These receptor sequences come from a man between 18 and 29 years old in good health.

The chain carries TRBV10-1 and TRBJ2-1; D assignment may be TRBD1 or TRBD2 (5 bases each). Per germline, CDR1 WNHNN and CDR2 SYGVQD (reference sequence). This CDR3 contains 13 residues. V dropped 6 bases and J dropped 5 bases, with 11 bases sitting between them. The CDR3 loop reads CASSSGTHNEQFF. The CDR3 region has the DNA TGCGCCAGCAGCTCCGGGACCCACAATGAGCAGTTCTTC.

In DNA, the CDR3 is TGTGCCAGCAGCTTATTTGAACTCAGCACAGATACGCAGTATTTT. Translation gives CASSLFELSTDTQYF. The chain is built from TRBV11-2 and TRBJ2-3; D gene ambiguous. The germline V gene encodes CDR1 SGHAT and CDR2 FQNNGV. The CDR3 length is 15 residues. V was pared by 2 bases and J by 0 bases, with 9 bases between.

The V and J genes are TRBV28 and TRBJ2-5; a weak D match, TRBD1 (5 bases). The ends were cut back, 1 base at V and 1 base at J, with 7 bases in the middle. This CDR3 contains 14 residues. Germline assignment: CDR1 MDHEN and CDR2 SYDVKM. CDR3 in amino acids: CASSLSGIQETQYF. In DNA form, the CDR3 reads TGTGCCAGCAGTTTATCAGGGATCCAAGAGACCCAGTACTTC.

Note on this clone: Other DNA sequences within the sample encode an identical CDR3. The V and J genes are TRBV19 and TRBJ2-1, with a possible D match to TRBD2 (5 bases). Germline V CDR1 and CDR2: LNHDA, SQIVND (reference sequence). CDR3 length equals 12 residues. Between the trimmed V and J ends, which lost 5 bases and 7 bases, there was a span of 9 bases. The CDR3 loop reads CASSYGVNEQFF. CDR3 bases: TGTGCCAGTAGTTACGGGGTAAATGAGCAGTTCTTC.

The chain has TRBV15 and TRBJ2-7, with 7 bases lining up with TRBD1. There are 14 residues in the CDR3. Germline V gene lookup returns CDR1 LNHNV and CDR2 YYDKDF (reference sequence). The J segment lost 6 bases and the V segment lost 3 bases, leaving 8 bases of the junction unmatched. For the CDR3, the DNA is TGTGCCACCAGCAGCTCTAGGGGGCTTGGCGAGCAGTACTTC. It yields the protein CATSSSRGLGEQYF.

The chain has TRBV4-1 and TRBJ1-1; D gene unclear. From germline, CDR1 is MGHRA and CDR2 YSYEKL. The CDR3 runs 15 residues. Trimming shortened V by 2 bases and J by 0 bases, and 10 bases separated the two germline ends. CDR3 sequence: CASSQLKELNTEAFF. The CDR3 DNA reads TGCGCCAGCAGCCAACTGAAGGAGTTGAACACTGAAGCTTTCTTT.

This clone has just a few counts. The chain links TRBV5-1 to TRBJ2-7, with a tentative D call TRBD2 (5 bases). The CDR3 is made up of 16 amino acids. Per the germline V gene, CDR1 is SGHRS and CDR2 is YFSETQ. Trimming cost V 3 bases and J 1 base, with 17 bases left between them. The CDR3 protein is CASSSFPEGRSYEQYF. The DNA of the CDR3 is TGCGCCAGCAGCTCGTTCCCCGAGGGTAGGTCCTACGAGCAGTACTTC.

The rearrangement links TRBV11-2 to TRBJ1-5; D might be TRBD1 (6 bases). This CDR3 comprises 15 residues. The V end was cut by 2 bases, the J end by 6 bases, with 14 bases between. From germline, CDR1 is SGHAT and CDR2 FQNNGV. In DNA form, the CDR3 reads TGTGCCAGCAGCTTAACAGGGCCCGAGGGTCAGCCCCAGCATTTT. Residues: CASSLTGPEGQPQHF.

The V gene is TRBV13, the J gene TRBJ2-3; 9 bases fit TRBD1. The CDR3 loop spans 14 amino acids. The trim removed 5 bases at V and 5 bases at J, leaving 5 bases unmatched. Germline CDR1 and CDR2: PRHDT and FYEKMQ (reference sequence). CDR3 in DNA: TGTGCCAGCAGCCCGCCGGACAGGGGAGATACGCAGTATTTT. Amino acids: CASSPPDRGDTQYF.

The chain employs TRBV27 and TRBJ1-5, with D possibly matching TRBD1 (5 bases). With 6 bases removed from V and 6 bases from J, the gap between germline ends came to 18 bases. The germline V gene encodes CDR1 MNHEY and CDR2 SMNVEV (reference sequence). The CDR3 extends over 15 amino acids. As DNA, the CDR3 is TGTGCCAGCAGCCGCGCGGACCCAGGGTTTCAGCCCCAGCATTTT. Translation gives CASSRADPGFQPQHF.

The chain recombines TRBV19 with TRBJ2-7, with D maybe TRBD2 (6 bases). Germline CDR1 reads LNHDA; CDR2 reads SQIVND (reference sequence). V dropped 5 bases and J dropped 2 bases, with 13 bases sitting between them. The CDR3 length is 14 residues. The CDR3 DNA is TGTGCCAGTAGTTCTGGAGGAGGGCCCTACGAGCAGTACTTC. Amino acid sequence: CASSSGGGPYEQYF.

The chain has TRBV5-6 and TRBJ1-2; no firm D call. CDR3 size: 13 residues. Germline CDR1 and CDR2: SGHDT and YYEEEE. The V end lost 3 bases, the J end lost 1 base, and 7 bases lay between the germline ends. CDR3 coding DNA: TGTGCCAGCAGCTCCCAACTTAACTATGGCTACACCTTC. Protein sequence: CASSSQLNYGYTF.

Details on this clone: At one boundary the junction diverges from the germline segment, which might be a read error. The rearrangement joins TRBV7-2 to TRBJ2-4; D might be TRBD1 or TRBD2, each matching 5 bases. Germline CDR1 reads SGHTA; CDR2 reads FQGNSA. The CDR3 is made up of 13 amino acids. DNA for the CDR3: TGTGCCAGCAGCCAACGGGGCCCCTCGAGTCTAGACTTC. It specifies CASSQRGPSSLDF. Full variable domain (outside the CDR3, taken from reference TRBV7-2 and TRBJ2-4): GAGVSQSPSNKVTEKGKDVELRCDPISGHTALYWYRQSLGQGLEFLIYFQGNSAPDKSGLPSDRFSAERTGGSVSTLTIQRTQQEDSAVYLCASSQRGPSSLDFGAGTRLSVL.

Comments on this clone: A much bigger clone sits one base away, suggesting this may be a read error. The sample has other DNA sequences that encode this CDR3 too. DNA for the CDR3: TGTGCCAGCAGTTTAGGGGAGACCCAGTACTTC. The encoded protein is CASSLGETQYF. V and J are TRBV28 and TRBJ2-5; D gene unclear. V lost 2 bases, J lost 5 bases, and 3 bases lay in between. The CDR3 extends over 11 amino acids. CDR1 MDHEN and CDR2 SYDVKM come from the germline V gene.

As to this clone: The identical CDR3 is also encoded by other nucleotide sequences in the sample. The chain is built from TRBV9 and TRBJ2-2; D might be TRBD2 (5 bases). There are 12 residues in the CDR3. In germline, CDR1 is SGDLS, CDR2 YYNGEE. V dropped 2 bases and J dropped 7 bases, with 6 bases sitting between them. CDR3 sequence: CASSVEGGELFF. In DNA form, the CDR3 reads TGTGCCAGCAGCGTTGAGGGCGGGGAGCTGTTTTTT.

The V and J genes are TRBV7-2 and TRBJ2-7; the match to TRBD2 covers 11 bases. Germline V gene lookup returns CDR1 SGHTA and CDR2 FQGNSA. The V gene end was trimmed by 4 bases and the J gene end by 1 base; junction bases not matched to a gene: 6. The CDR3 contains 16 residues. Here the CDR3 DNA reads TGTGCCAGCAGCTATCCCGGGACTAGCGGATCCTACGAGCAGTACTTC. Translation gives CASSYPGTSGSYEQYF.

This clone was observed a single time. This chain connects TRBV6-5 to TRBJ2-7; 11 nucleotides agree with TRBD2. The CDR3 sequence is 16 residues long. V lost 4 bases, J lost 2 bases, and 7 bases stayed unmatched. Per the germline V gene, CDR1 is MNHEY and CDR2 is SVGAGI. For the CDR3, the DNA is TGTGCCAGCAGTTCCGAGACTAGCGGGGCAACCTACGAGCAGTACTTC. Protein: CASSSETSGATYEQYF.

V is TRBV11-2 and J is TRBJ2-7, with TRBD2 identical over 14 bases. Trimming removed 0 bases from V and 6 bases from J; junction bases left unmatched: 7. The CDR3 has 17 residues. Looked up from germline, CDR1 is SGHAT and CDR2 is FQNNGV. The CDR3 reads CASSLERGLAGVSEQYF. The CDR3 DNA reads TGTGCCAGCAGCTTAGAGAGGGGACTAGCGGGGGTGAGCGAGCAGTACTTC.

The V gene is TRBV9, the J gene TRBJ2-1; D possibly matches TRBD1 or TRBD2 (5 bases each). Germline CDR1 SGDLS, CDR2 YYNGEE. This CDR3 is 18 amino acids long. Trimming took 0 bases from V and 6 from J, leaving 22 bases between them. The CDR3 DNA reads TGTGCCAGCAGCGTAGGAAGGGGAGAATATCCCCCGGGCAATGAGCAGTTCTTC. Its protein product is CASSVGRGEYPPGNEQFF.

The V call is TRBV5-4, the J call TRBJ2-5, with 7 bases identical to TRBD2. The CDR3 is 16 amino acids. The V gene's germline CDR1 is SGHNT and CDR2 YYREEE (reference sequence). V lost 0 bases, J lost 5 bases, and 10 bases stayed unmatched. CDR3 DNA sequence: TGTGCCAGCAGCTTGGTAGCGGGCCCTTTGGAGGAGACCCAGTACTTC. Translation: CASSLVAGPLEETQYF.

Turning to this clone: At one end the junction does not follow the germline gene, possibly because of a read error. The rearrangement links TRBV4-1 to TRBJ2-7; 8 bases align to TRBD2. The germline V gene encodes CDR1 MGHRA and CDR2 YSYEKL. The length of the CDR3 is 15 residues. The CDR3 DNA reads as TGCGCCAGCAGCCAATCCCTGACTAGCGCCTACGGGCAGTACTTC. It codes for CASSQSLTSAYGQYF.